The subject of this entry is one TCR beta chain. There are 15 residues in the CDR3. Germline CDR1 reads MNHEY; CDR2 reads SVGAGI. Unmatched junction bases numbered 7, after V lost 6 bases and J lost 0 bases. Using immunoSEQ multiplex PCR, the repertoire was profiled, and TCRdb retains in-frame clones only, with some absent. The data contain 150,000 or so clones, over 75% of them singletons. This record belongs to a study of blood T cell repertoires in COVID-19. About the study: Collection of acute and convalescent COVID-19 samples took place in the United States, Italy and Spain.

The clonotype was recovered from a woman aged 25 to 39 with acute COVID-19. Material: PBMCs or T cells enriched from blood (not recorded which). The chain recombines TRBV6-5 with TRBJ2-7, with 8 bases identical to TRBD1. Written as DNA, the CDR3 is TGTGCCAGCAGGGCCGGACAGGGACGCTCCTACGAGCAGTACTTC. It specifies CASRAGQGRSYEQYF.